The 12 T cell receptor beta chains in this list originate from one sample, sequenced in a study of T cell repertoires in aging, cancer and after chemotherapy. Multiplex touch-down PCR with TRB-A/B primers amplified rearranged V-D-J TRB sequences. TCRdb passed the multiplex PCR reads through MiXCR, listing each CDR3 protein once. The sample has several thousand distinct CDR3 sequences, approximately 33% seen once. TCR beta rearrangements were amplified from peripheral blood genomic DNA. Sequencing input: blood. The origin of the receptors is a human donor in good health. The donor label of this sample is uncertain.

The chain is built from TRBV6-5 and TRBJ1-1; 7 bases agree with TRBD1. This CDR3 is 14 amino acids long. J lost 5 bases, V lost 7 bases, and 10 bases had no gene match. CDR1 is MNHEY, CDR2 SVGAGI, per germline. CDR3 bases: TGTGCCAGCACCCTAGACAGGGCAAGTACTGAAGCTTTCTTT. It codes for CASTLDRASTEAFF.

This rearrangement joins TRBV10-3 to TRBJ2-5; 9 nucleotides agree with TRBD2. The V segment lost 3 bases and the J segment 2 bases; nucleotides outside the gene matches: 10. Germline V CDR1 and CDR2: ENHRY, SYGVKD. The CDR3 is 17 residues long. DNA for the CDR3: TGTGCCATCAGTGAACGGGGAGCGGGGGGATATCAAGAGACCCAGTACTTC. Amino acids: CAISERGAGGYQETQYF.

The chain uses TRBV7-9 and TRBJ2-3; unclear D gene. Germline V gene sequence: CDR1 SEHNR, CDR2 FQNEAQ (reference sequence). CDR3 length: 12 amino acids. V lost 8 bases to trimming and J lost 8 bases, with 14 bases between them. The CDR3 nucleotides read TGTGCCAGCGGTAAGCCCGGCGGTACGCAGTATTTT. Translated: CASGKPGGTQYF.

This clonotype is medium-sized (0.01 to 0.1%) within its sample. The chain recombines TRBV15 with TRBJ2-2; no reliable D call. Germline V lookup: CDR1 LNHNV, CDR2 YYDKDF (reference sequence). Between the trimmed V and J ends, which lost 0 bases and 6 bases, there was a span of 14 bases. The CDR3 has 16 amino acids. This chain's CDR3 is CATSRDYGPKAGELFF. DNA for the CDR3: TGTGCCACCAGCAGAGATTACGGTCCCAAGGCCGGGGAGCTGTTTTTT.

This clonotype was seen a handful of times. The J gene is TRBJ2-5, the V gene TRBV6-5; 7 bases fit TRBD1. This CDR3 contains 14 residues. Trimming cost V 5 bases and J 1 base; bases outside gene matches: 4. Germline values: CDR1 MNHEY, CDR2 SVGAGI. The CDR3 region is CASSKRQGQETQYF. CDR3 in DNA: TGTGCCAGCAGTAAAAGACAGGGCCAAGAGACCCAGTACTTC.

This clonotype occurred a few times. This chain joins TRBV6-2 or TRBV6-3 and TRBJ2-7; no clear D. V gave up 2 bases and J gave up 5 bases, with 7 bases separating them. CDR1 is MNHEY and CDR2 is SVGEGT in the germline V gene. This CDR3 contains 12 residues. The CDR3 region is CASSYAGHEQYF. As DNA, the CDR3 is TGTGCCAGCAGTTACGCCGGGCACGAGCAGTACTTC.

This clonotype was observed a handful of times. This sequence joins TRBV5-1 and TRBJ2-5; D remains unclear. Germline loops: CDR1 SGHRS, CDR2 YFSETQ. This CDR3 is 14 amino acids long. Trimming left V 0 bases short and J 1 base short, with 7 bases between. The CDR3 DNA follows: TGCGCCAGCAGCTTGGTACCAGGCCAAGAGACCCAGTACTTC. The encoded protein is CASSLVPGQETQYF.

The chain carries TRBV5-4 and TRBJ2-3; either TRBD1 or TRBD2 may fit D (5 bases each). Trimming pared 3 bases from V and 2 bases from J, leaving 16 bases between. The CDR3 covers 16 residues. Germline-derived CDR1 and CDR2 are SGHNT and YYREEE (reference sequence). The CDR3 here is CASSSSGRANTDTQYF. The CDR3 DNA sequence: TGTGCCAGCAGCTCCAGCGGCAGGGCCAACACAGATACGCAGTATTTT.

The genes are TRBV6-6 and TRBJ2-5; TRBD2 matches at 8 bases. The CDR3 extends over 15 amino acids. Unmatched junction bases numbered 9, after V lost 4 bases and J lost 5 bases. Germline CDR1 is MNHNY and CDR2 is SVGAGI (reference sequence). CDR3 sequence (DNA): TGTGCCAGCAGTTTTCCCGGGGGGGCCGGTGAGACCCAGTACTTC. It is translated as CASSFPGGAGETQYF.

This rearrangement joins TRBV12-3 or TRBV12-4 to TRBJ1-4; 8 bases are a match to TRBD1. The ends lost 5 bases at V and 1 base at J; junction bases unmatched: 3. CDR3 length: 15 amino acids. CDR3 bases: TGTGCCAGCAGTCCTGGACAGGGAACTAATGAAAAACTGTTTTTT. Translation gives CASSPGQGTNEKLFF.

The CDR3 DNA is TGTGCCAGCAGCCCAGGACTGAACACTGAAGCTTTCTTT. Translation gives CASSPGLNTEAFF. The rearrangement links TRBV11-2 to TRBJ1-1; the D is unclear. The CDR3 sequence is 13 residues long. V gave up 5 bases and J gave up 0 bases, with 7 bases separating them. Germline V gene sequence: CDR1 SGHAT, CDR2 FQNNGV.

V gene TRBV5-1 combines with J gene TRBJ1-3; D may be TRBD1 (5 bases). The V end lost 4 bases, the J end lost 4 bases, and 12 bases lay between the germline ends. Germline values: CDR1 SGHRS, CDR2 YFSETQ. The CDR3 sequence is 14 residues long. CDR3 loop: CASSQGVFGNTIYF. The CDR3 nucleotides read TGCGCCAGCAGCCAAGGGGTGTTCGGAAACACCATATATTTT. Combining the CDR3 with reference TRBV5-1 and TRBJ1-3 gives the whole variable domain KAGVTQTPRYLIKTRGQQVTLSCSPISGHRSVSWYQQTPGQGLQFLFEYFSETQRNKGNFPGRFSGRQFSNSRSEMNVSTLELGDSALYLCASSQGVFGNTIYFGEGSWLTVV.